These T cell receptor beta chains were read from a single sample in a study of lymphopenia after photon versus proton radiotherapy. The protocol was immunoSEQ multiplex PCR, while the TCRdb copy is restricted to in-frame clones and leaves out a portion. The top ten clones hold roughly 3% of a sample with roughly 67,000 clones, about nine tenths of them seen once. The sample consisted of peripheral blood, taken from a patient treated with photon-based radiotherapy. These receptors all come from a woman aged 70-85 years with pancreatic cancer. Both conserved end residues are part of each CDR3. A D gene is named only where the DNA matches it firmly. Some rows have no size entry. The others give once, few or many, or a class for an expanded clone.

abundance	d_gene	j_gene	v_gene	CDR3aa	CDR3nt
NA	TRBD1	TRBJ1-2	TRBV5-1	CASSPFSQDRGVMGGYTF	TGCGCCAGCAGCCCTTTTTCTCAGGACAGGGGCGTTATGGGTGGCTACACCTTC
NA	TRBD2	TRBJ2-5	TRBV11-2	CASSPVRTSGSSETQYF	TGTGCCAGCAGCCCCGTTAGGACTAGCGGGAGTAGTGAGACCCAGTACTTC
once	TRBD1	TRBJ1-3	TRBV27	CASSLTGRTGNTIYF	TGTGCCAGCAGTTTGACAGGGAGGACTGGAAACACCATATATTTT
NA	NA	TRBJ2-1	TRBV6-5	CASSYGLEYEQFF	TGTGCCAGCAGTTACGGTTTGGAGTATGAGCAGTTCTTC
NA	NA	TRBJ2-2	TRBV2	CASSVLFTGELFF	TGTGCCAGCAGTGTACTTTTCACCGGGGAGCTGTTTTTT
once	NA	TRBJ1-3	TRBV4-3	CASSQDRGNTIYF	TGCGCCAGCAGCCAAGATCGTGGAAACACCATATATTTT
NA	NA	TRBJ2-1	TRBV10-1	CASSEWLYYDNEQFF	TGCGCCAGCAGTGAGTGGCTCTACTACGACAATGAGCAGTTCTTC
NA	NA	TRBJ2-7	TRBV15	CATEEGYGEQYF	TGTGCCACCGAGGAGGGATACGGCGAGCAGTACTTC
NA	TRBD2	TRBJ2-3	TRBV5-1	CASSTGTSGRIGTDTQYF	TGCGCCAGCAGCACGGGGACTAGCGGGAGAATTGGGACAGATACGCAGTATTTT
few	NA	TRBJ2-7	TRBV5-4	CASSQGRDSYEQYF	TGTGCCAGCAGCCAGGGGCGGGACAGCTACGAGCAGTACTTC
NA	TRBD2	TRBJ2-7	TRBV5-6	CASSHRFLAGGPGEQYF	TGTGCCAGCAGCCATCGGTTTTTAGCGGGAGGGCCTGGGGAGCAGTACTTC
NA	TRBD1	TRBJ2-7	TRBV29-1	CSVGQGNAYEQYF	TGCAGCGTCGGACAGGGGAATGCCTACGAGCAGTACTTC
NA	NA	TRBJ2-2	TRBV27	CASSSIAGMGTGELFF	TGTGCCAGCAGTTCAATTGCGGGAATGGGCACCGGGGAGCTGTTTTTT
NA	TRBD2	TRBJ2-7	TRBV7-8	CASSTGTSFNEQYF	TGTGCCAGCAGCACCGGGACTAGCTTTAACGAGCAGTACTTC
NA	TRBD2	TRBJ2-5	TRBV10-3	CAISALPSGGETQYF	TGTGCCATCAGTGCTCTTCCTAGCGGTGGAGAGACCCAGTACTTC
NA	NA	TRBJ1-1	TRBV6-4	CASRGHPNTEAFF	TGTGCCAGCAGAGGACACCCGAACACTGAAGCTTTCTTT
NA	NA	TRBJ2-1	TRBV2	CASSGWTSPLFF	TGTGCCAGCAGTGGTTGGACCTCGCCGCTGTTCTTC
NA	NA	TRBJ1-1	TRBV30	CAWSVPGRTEAFF	TGTGCCTGGAGTGTCCCAGGGAGGACTGAAGCTTTCTTT
NA	NA	TRBJ2-2	TRBV21-1	CASSKRRTSGGTGELFF	TGTGCCAGCAGCAAAAGAAGGACTAGCGGCGGGACCGGGGAGCTGTTTTTT
few	NA	TRBJ2-2	TRBV6-1	CASSEENLAAGELFF	TGTGCCAGCAGTGAAGAGAATTTGGCAGCCGGGGAGCTGTTTTTT
NA	NA	TRBJ2-2	TRBV7-9	CASSSLGTTGELFF	TGTGCCAGCTCAAGCTTGGGGACTACCGGGGAGCTGTTTTTT
NA	NA	TRBJ1-1	TRBV2	CASKGVTEAFF	TGTGCCAGCAAAGGCGTTACTGAAGCTTTCTTT
NA	NA	TRBJ1-1	TRBV6-6	CASSYVEGLNTEAFF	TGTGCCAGCAGTTACGTGGAGGGTTTGAACACTGAAGCTTTCTTT
NA	NA	TRBJ2-2	TRBV10-1	CASRVGTRNTGELFF	TGCGCCAGCAGGGTCGGGACAAGGAACACCGGGGAGCTGTTTTTT
NA	TRBD1	TRBJ1-2	TRBV5-1	CASSTSGGTGGGYTF	TGCGCCAGCAGCACAAGCGGAGGGACAGGTGGTGGCTACACCTTC
NA	TRBD1	TRBJ2-5	TRBV6-6	CASSLTGTGVGETQYF	TGTGCCAGCAGTTTAACCGGGACAGGGGTGGGAGAGACCCAGTACTTC
NA	NA	TRBJ1-2	TRBV5-4	CASSPDGYGYTF	TGTGCCAGCAGCCCGGACGGCTATGGCTACACCTTC
NA	TRBD1	TRBJ2-7	TRBV28	CASSWRTGGTYEQYF	TGTGCCAGCAGTTGGCGGACAGGTGGGACCTACGAGCAGTACTTC
NA	TRBD1	TRBJ1-2	TRBV6-6	CASSYVGGNYYGYTF	TGTGCCAGCAGTTATGTAGGGGGCAACTACTATGGCTACACCTTC
NA	NA	TRBJ1-1	TRBV29-1	CSVYDRRNTEAFF	TGCAGCGTTTATGACAGGAGGAACACTGAAGCTTTCTTT
NA	TRBD1	TRBJ2-7	TRBV5-6	CASSLGQGPYEQYF	TGTGCCAGCAGCTTAGGACAGGGTCCCTACGAGCAGTACTTC
NA	NA	TRBJ1-2	TRBV6-5	CASSLSQTRGGYTF	TGTGCCAGCAGTTTGAGTCAGACCAGGGGTGGCTACACCTTC
NA	NA	TRBJ2-4	TRBV25-1	CASSPTSWGTGAKNIQYF	TGTGCCAGCAGCCCAACCTCTTGGGGGACGGGGGCCAAAAACATTCAGTACTTC
NA	TRBD1	TRBJ1-2	TRBV7-9	CASSLGQGGGGYTF	TGTGCCAGCAGCTTAGGACAGGGCGGCGGTGGCTACACCTTC
NA	NA	TRBJ1-2	TRBV7-2	CASSPGPGDGYTF	TGTGCCAGCAGCCCCGGTCCAGGGGATGGCTACACCTTC
NA	NA	TRBJ1-2	TRBV6-1	CASSEIGQMLANYGYTF	TGTGCCAGCAGTGAAATTGGACAGATGTTAGCTAACTATGGCTACACCTTC
NA	NA	TRBJ2-2	TRBV11-3	CASSPGRNTGELFF	TGTGCCAGCAGTCCCGGGAGAAACACCGGGGAGCTGTTTTTT
NA	NA	TRBJ2-1	TRBV5-6	CASSLLRAVNEQFF	TGTGCCAGCAGCTTACTGCGTGCGGTCAATGAGCAGTTCTTC
once	NA	TRBJ1-1	TRBV5-5	CASSPPGSNTEAFF	TGTGCCAGCAGCCCCCCGGGAAGCAACACTGAAGCTTTCTTT